This T cell receptor beta chain came from a study of Graves' ophthalmopathy and Graves' hyperthyroidism. The CDR3 sequence is 14 residues long. Germline V lookup: CDR1 ENHRY, CDR2 SYGVKD. Trimming left V 6 bases short and J 2 bases short, with 12 bases between. TCR beta CDR3 amplification used RNA transcripts. The library came from an HTBI-primed first-round RT-PCR and a second-round multiplex PCR. Each CDR3 protein gets one entry after TCRdb re-called the multiplex PCR reads with MiXCR. The sample comprises some 240,000 distinct CDR3 sequences, 40% to 50% of which are singletons, and less than 50% rests with the top ten. Only one count was recorded for this clonotype. The antigen is undetermined. Study results and limitations: The blood repertoire also included most expanded thyroid clonotypes above 0.001 frequency.

The sequenced sample was peripheral blood. The TCR originated in an adult man with Graves' ophthalmopathy. The gene calls are TRBV10-3 and TRBJ2-3; D call uncertain. The DNA for the CDR3 is TGTGCCATCAGGCAGGACCTCTCCACAGATACGCAGTATTTT. Its translation: CAIRQDLSTDTQYF.